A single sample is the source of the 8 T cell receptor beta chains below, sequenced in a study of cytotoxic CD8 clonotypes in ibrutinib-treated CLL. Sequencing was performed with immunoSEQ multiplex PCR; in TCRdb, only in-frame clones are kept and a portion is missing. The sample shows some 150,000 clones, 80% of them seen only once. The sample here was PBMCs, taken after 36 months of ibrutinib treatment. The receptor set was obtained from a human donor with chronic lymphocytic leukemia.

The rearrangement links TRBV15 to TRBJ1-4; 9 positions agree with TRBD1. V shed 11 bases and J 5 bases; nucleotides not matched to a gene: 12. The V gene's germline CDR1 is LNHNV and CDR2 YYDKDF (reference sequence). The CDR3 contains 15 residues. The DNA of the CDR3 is TGTGCCTCGGCTGAGAGGGGACAGGGCAATGAAAAACTGTTTTTT. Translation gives CASAERGQGNEKLFF.

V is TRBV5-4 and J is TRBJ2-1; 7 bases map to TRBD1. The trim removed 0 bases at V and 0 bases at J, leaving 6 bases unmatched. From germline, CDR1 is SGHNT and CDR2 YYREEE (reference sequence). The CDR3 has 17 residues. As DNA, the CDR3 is TGTGCCAGCAGCTTGGCCCCCAGGGGGAGCTCCTACAATGAGCAGTTCTTC. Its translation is CASSLAPRGSSYNEQFF.

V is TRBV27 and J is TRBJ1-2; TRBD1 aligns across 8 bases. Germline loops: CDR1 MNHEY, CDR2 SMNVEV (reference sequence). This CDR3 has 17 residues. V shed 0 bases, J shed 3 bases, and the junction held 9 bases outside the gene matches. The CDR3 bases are TGTGCCAGCAGTTTATCGGGAAGGACAGGGACGTACTATGGCTACACCTTC. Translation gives CASSLSGRTGTYYGYTF.

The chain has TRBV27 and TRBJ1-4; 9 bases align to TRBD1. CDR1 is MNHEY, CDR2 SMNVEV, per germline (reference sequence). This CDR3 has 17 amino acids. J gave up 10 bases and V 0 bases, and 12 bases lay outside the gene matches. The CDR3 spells CASSLSPPGTGYGKLFF. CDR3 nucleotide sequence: TGTGCCAGCAGTTTATCCCCTCCCGGGACAGGGTACGGAAAACTGTTTTTT. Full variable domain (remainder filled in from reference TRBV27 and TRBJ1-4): EAQVTQNPRYLITVTGKKLTVTCSQNMNHEYMSWYRQDPGLGLRQIYYSMNVEVTDKGDVPEGYKVSRKEKRNFPLILESPSPNQTSLYFCASSLSPPGTGYGKLFFGSGTQLSVL.

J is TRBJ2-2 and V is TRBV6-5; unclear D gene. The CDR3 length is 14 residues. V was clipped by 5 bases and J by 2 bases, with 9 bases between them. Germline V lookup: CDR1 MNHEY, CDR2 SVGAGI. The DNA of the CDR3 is TGTGCCAGCAGTCCCAGTGCAAACACCGGGGAGCTGTTTTTT. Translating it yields CASSPSANTGELFF.

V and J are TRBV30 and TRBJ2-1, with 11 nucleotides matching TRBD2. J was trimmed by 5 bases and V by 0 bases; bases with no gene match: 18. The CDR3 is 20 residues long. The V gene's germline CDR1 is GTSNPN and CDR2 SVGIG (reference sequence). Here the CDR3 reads CAWSVLKIGSGGAQDNEQFF. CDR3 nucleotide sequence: TGTGCCTGGAGTGTACTTAAAATCGGTAGCGGGGGGGCCCAAGACAATGAGCAGTTCTTC.

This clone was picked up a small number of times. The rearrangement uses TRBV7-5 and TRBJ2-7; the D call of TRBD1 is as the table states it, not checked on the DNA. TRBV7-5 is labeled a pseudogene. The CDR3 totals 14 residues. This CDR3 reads CVRSLGAGGDEQYF. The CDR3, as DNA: TGTGTCAGAAGCTTAGGGGCAGGGGGCGACGAGCAGTACTTC.

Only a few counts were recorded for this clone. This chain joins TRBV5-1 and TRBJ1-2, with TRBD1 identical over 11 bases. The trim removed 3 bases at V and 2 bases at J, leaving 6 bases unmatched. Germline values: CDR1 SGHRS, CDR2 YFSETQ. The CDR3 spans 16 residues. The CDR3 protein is CASSWGQGGRNYGYTF. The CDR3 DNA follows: TGCGCCAGCAGCTGGGGACAGGGGGGTCGCAACTATGGCTACACCTTC. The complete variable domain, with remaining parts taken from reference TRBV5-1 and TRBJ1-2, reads KAGVTQTPRYLIKTRGQQVTLSCSPISGHRSVSWYQQTPGQGLQFLFEYFSETQRNKGNFPGRFSGRQFSNSRSEMNVSTLELGDSALYLCASSWGQGGRNYGYTFGSGTRLTVV.